What follows describes a single T cell receptor beta chain. This sample stems from a study of metastatic and nonmetastatic thyroid tumors. The CDR3 runs to 14 residues. Germline-derived CDR1 and CDR2 are MNHEY and SVGEGT. Trimming cost V 4 bases and J 0 bases, with 7 bases left between them. Patients were all untreated before their thyroid surgery. In the source study's methods: Researchers built a distant-metastasis classifier for papillary thyroid cancer that drew on CDR3 differences across clinicopathological groups. TCRdb ran MiXCR on the PCR reads. TCRdb, rather than the study authors, made the V and J calls. The profile shows about 14,000 clones, roughly 3.5% of them singletons.

This TCR derives from a female donor with papillary thyroid cancer or a benign thyroid nodule (not recorded which). Some clones in this sample may be carry-over from other donors' samples. This chain connects TRBV6-2 or TRBV6-3 to TRBJ1-5; D gene unclear. Sequencing was carried out using tumor tissue. The CDR3 sequence is CASSSYISNQPQHF. For the CDR3, the DNA is TGTGCCAGCAGTTCCTACATTAGCAATCAGCCCCAGCATTTT.